The 2 T cell receptor beta chains below come from one sample, sequenced in a study of T cells after yellow fever vaccination (dated by TCRdb to between 2018 and 2020). Library method: 5' RACE. The sequencer was an Illumina NovaSeq 6000. The public reads were quality trimmed at Q25 with fastp and then assembled into clones with MiXCR by TCRdb, keeping productive beta chains. CDR3 protein duplicates are merged, each entry listing the most common genes and DNA. The sample contains some 320,000 distinct CDR3 sequences, around 10% of them found a single time. Of the sample, around 3.1% falls within the top ten clones. Read against the paper, the sample's treatment or condition label means: live attenuated yellow fever vaccine strain. The specimen comprised CD4+ T cells sorted from PBMCs, sampled 5 days after the yellow fever booster vaccination. These receptors all come from a man aged 18 to 30 who received the YFV17D yellow fever vaccine.

This clonotype was counted ten times or more. V is TRBV4-2 and J is TRBJ2-3; D gene unclear. This CDR3 has 15 amino acids. Trimming took off 0 bases at V and 2 bases at J, with 9 bases between the two ends. In germline, CDR1 is LGHNA, CDR2 YNFKEQ. DNA for the CDR3: TGTGCCAGCAGCCAAGAAGGGTTTGTCACAGATACGCAGTATTTT. Translation: CASSQEGFVTDTQYF.

This clonotype has a count of ten or more. The V call is TRBV7-2, the J call TRBJ2-7, with D perhaps TRBD1 or TRBD2 (5 bases each). This CDR3 has 13 amino acids. CDR1 is SGHTA and CDR2 is FQGNSA in the germline V gene. V was cut by 2 bases and J by 6 bases, with 11 bases left in between. CDR3 DNA sequence: TGTGCCAGCAGCTTACGTCGTGGGGGCGAGCAGTACGTC. The encoded protein is CASSLRRGGEQYV.